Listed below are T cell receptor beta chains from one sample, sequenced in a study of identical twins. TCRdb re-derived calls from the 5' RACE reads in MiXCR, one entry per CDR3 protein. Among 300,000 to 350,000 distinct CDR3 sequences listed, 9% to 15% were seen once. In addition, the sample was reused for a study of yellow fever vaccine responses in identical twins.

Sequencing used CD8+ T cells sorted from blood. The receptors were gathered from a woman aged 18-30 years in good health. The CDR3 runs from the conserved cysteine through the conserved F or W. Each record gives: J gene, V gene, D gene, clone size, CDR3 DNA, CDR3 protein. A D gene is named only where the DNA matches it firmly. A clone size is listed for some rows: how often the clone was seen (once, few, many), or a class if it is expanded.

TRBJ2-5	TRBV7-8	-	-	TGTGCCAGCAGCTTAGAAGTTAGCCAAGAGACCCAGTACTTC	CASSLEVSQETQYF
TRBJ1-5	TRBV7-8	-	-	TGTGCCAGCAGCTTAGGTGGGGAGTCTTATAGCAATCAGCCCCAGCATTTT	CASSLGGESYSNQPQHF
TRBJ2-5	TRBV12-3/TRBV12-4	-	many	TGTGCCAGCAGTTTCGGGCAGGGCTGGGAGACCCAGTACTTC	CASSFGQGWETQYF
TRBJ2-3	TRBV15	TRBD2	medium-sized	TGTGCCACCAGCTCCGGGACTAGCGGGATCCCCAGGGATACGCAGTATTTT	CATSSGTSGIPRDTQYF
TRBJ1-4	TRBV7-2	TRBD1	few	TGTGCCAGCAGCCGGGACAGGGGGCCTAATGAAAAACTGTTTTTT	CASSRDRGPNEKLFF
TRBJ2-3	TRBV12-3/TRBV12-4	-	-	TGTGCCAGCAGAGACAGAATTGCTAGCACAGATACGCAGTATTTT	CASRDRIASTDTQYF
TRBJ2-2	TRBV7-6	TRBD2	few	TGTGCCAGCAGCCACTCTAGCGCGGGGGGCACCGGGGAGCTGTTTTTT	CASSHSSAGGTGELFF
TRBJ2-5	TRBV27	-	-	TGTGCCAGCAGTCGTTTAACCAGTTTCGAGGAGACCCAGTACTTC	CASSRLTSFEETQYF
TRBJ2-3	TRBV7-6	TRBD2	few	TGTGCCAGCAGCTTAGTATCCCGGACTAGCGGGGGAACAGATACGCAGTATTTT	CASSLVSRTSGGTDTQYF
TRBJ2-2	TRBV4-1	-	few	TGCGCCAGCAGCCAAGCCCGGGGGGCTGGGACCGGGGAGCTGTTTTTT	CASSQARGAGTGELFF
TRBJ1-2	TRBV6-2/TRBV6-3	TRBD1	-	TGTGCCATCGGACAGGGGGCAGGTGGCTACACCTTC	CAIGQGAGGYTF
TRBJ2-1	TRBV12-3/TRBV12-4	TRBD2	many	TGTGCCAGCTCTCGACTAGCGACCTACAATGAGCAGTTCTTC	CASSRLATYNEQFF
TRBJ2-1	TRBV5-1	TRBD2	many	TGCGCCAGCAGCTTGGCCTTAGCGGGAGAACGTGAGCAGTTCTTC	CASSLALAGEREQFF
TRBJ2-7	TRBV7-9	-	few	TGTGCCAGCAGCTTAGGGGCAGGCTACGAGCAGTACTTC	CASSLGAGYEQYF
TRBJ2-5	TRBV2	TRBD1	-	TGTGCCAGCAGTGAATTGGGGACAGGACAAGAGACCCAGTACTTC	CASSELGTGQETQYF
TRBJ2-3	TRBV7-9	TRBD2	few	TGTGCCAGCAGCTTAGCTAGCGGGAGTACAGATACGCAGTATTTT	CASSLASGSTDTQYF
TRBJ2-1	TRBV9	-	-	TGTGCCAGCAGCGTAGAACAGGAGCAGTTCTTC	CASSVEQEQFF
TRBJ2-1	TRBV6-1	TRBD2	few	TGTGCCAGCATCCCTGTGGGAGGGCTCTCCGGTGGTGAGCAGTTCTTC	CASIPVGGLSGGEQFF
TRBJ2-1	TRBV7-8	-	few	TGTGCCAGCAGCCCCCCGCGGTCAACTTACAATGAGCAGTTCTTC	CASSPPRSTYNEQFF
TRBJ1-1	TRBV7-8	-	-	TGTGCCAGCAGCTTATACTGGTCGTCTATAATTGTGAACACTGAAGCTTTCTTT	CASSLYWSSIIVNTEAFF
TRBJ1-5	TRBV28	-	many	TGTGCCAGCAGTTTCATTGTCGGGGGGCTGGAATATCAGCCCCAGCATTTT	CASSFIVGGLEYQPQHF
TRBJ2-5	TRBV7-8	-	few	TGTGCCAGCAGCTTAGCAGCGGAGGGCCGAGAGACCCAGTACTTC	CASSLAAEGRETQYF
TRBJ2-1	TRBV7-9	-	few	TGTGCCAGCAGCTTTACGTCCGGGGCAGGGACCTACAATGAGCAGTTCTTC	CASSFTSGAGTYNEQFF
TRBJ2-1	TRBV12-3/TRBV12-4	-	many	TGTGCCAGCAGTTTTACCGTTTGGGAATCCTACAATGAGCAGTTCTTC	CASSFTVWESYNEQFF
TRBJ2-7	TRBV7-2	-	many	TGTGCCAGCAGCTACTCCCCGACCCCAGGGACCTACGAGCAGTACTTC	CASSYSPTPGTYEQYF
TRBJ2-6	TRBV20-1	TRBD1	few	TGCAGTGCTAGAGACCCCGGGACAGGCCCCCTCTCTGGGGCCAACGTCCTGACTTTC	CSARDPGTGPLSGANVLTF
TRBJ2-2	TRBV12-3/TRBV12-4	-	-	TGTGCCACCACCCCGAGGCGGTCCGGGGAGCTGTTTTTT	CATTPRRSGELFF
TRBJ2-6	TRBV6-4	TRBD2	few	TGTGCCAGCAGTGGGGGGGGACCTGGGGCCAACGTCCTGACTTTC	CASSGGGPGANVLTF
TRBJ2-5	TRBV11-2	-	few	TGTGCCAGCAGCTTAAGCGAGACCTCGGCGGGAGAGACCCAGTACTTC	CASSLSETSAGETQYF
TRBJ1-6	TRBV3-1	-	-	TGTGCCAGCAGCCAAGGCATGAGGGCCGCTTCACCCCTCCACTTT	CASSQGMRAASPLHF
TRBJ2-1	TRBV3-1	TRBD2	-	TGTGCCAGCAGCCACGCGGGGGGGCTTAATTACAATGAGCAGTTCTTC	CASSHAGGLNYNEQFF
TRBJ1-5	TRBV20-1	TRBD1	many	TGCAGTGCTCCACGCCGACAGGGGCCCGAGCAGCCCCAGCATTTT	CSAPRRQGPEQPQHF
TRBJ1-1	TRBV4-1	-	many	TGCGCCAGCAGCCAAGCTGGGGGGTTCACTGAAGCTTTCTTT	CASSQAGGFTEAFF
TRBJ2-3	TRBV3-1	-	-	TGTGCCAGCGTGGAGGGGGGGACAGATACGCAGTATTTT	CASVEGGTDTQYF